This entry lists 11 T cell receptor beta chains sequenced from one sample in a study of response to subunit inactivated influenza vaccine. TCRdb itself ran the RT-PCR reads through MiXCR, one entry per CDR3 protein. Of 600,000 to 850,000 distinct CDR3 sequences in the sample, about 15% were seen once. The sequencing used PBMCs from blood, collected 14 days before vaccination. Receptors originate from a man in his forties or fifties who received an inactivated influenza vaccine.

This clonotype was recorded at least ten times. J is TRBJ1-4 and V is TRBV6-6; D unclear. The CDR3 spans 12 residues. V shed 7 bases and J shed 7 bases, with 10 bases lying between them. Germline V gene lookup returns CDR1 MNHNY and CDR2 SVGAGI (reference sequence). CDR3 sequence reads: CASMGSSEKLFF. The DNA for the CDR3 is TGTGCCAGCATGGGGTCAAGTGAAAAACTGTTTTTT.

The chain is built from TRBV11-3 and TRBJ2-1, with 9 bases aligning to TRBD1. The V gene end was trimmed by 2 bases and the J gene end by 10 bases; junction bases not matched to a gene: 12. The CDR3 contains 16 residues. From germline, CDR1 is SGHNT and CDR2 YENEEA. The CDR3 DNA follows: TGTGCCAGCAGCTTAACTGGGACAGGGTCCCCGGGGGAGCAGTTCTTC. Translation gives CASSLTGTGSPGEQFF.

This clonotype showed up many times. This chain connects TRBV7-9 to TRBJ1-2, with D uncertain. The CDR3 sequence is 16 residues long. Germline V gene sequence: CDR1 SEHNR, CDR2 FQNEAQ (reference sequence). V lost 1 base to trimming and J lost 2 bases, with 14 bases between them. CDR3 amino acids: CASSLGNSMDNYGYTF. In DNA form, the CDR3 reads TGTGCCAGCAGCTTAGGTAATTCGATGGACAACTATGGCTACACCTTC.

This chain links TRBV18 with TRBJ1-4, with 7 positions matching TRBD1. V gave up 0 bases and J gave up 13 bases; unmatched junction bases: 2. CDR3 length equals 12 residues. The germline CDR1 and CDR2 sequences are KGHSH and LQKENI. CDR3 bases: TGTGCCAGCTCACCACCAGGGACAGTACTGTTTTTT. Its protein is CASSPPGTVLFF.

This clonotype was counted many times. The chain is built from TRBV29-1 and TRBJ1-2; the match to TRBD1 covers 7 bases. Germline V gene data show CDR1 as SQVTM and CDR2 as ANQGSEA. The V gene end was trimmed by 2 bases and the J gene end by 4 bases; junction bases not matched to a gene: 1. The CDR3 length is 12 residues. The CDR3 here is CSVENRGYGYTF. The CDR3 nucleotides read TGCAGCGTTGAAAACAGGGGCTATGGCTACACCTTC. Together with reference TRBV29-1 and TRBJ1-2, the CDR3 gives the full variable domain: SAVISQKPSRDICQRGTSLTIQCQVDSQVTMMFWYRQQPGQSLTLIATANQGSEATYESGFVIDKFPISRPNLTFSTLTVSNMSPEDSSIYLCSVENRGYGYTFGSGTRLTVV.

V is TRBV3-1 and J is TRBJ2-3; TRBD2 agrees at 7 bases. The CDR3 totals 18 residues. V lost 1 base, J lost 0 bases, and 10 bases stayed unmatched. CDR1 is LGHDT, CDR2 YNNKEL, per germline (reference sequence). The CDR3 is CASSQGPAGLGSTDTQYF. DNA for the CDR3: TGTGCCAGCAGCCAAGGTCCAGCGGGGCTGGGGAGCACAGATACGCAGTATTTT.

The sample holds many counts of this clonotype. The chain carries TRBV12-3 or TRBV12-4 and TRBJ2-3; D is tentatively TRBD1 or TRBD2 (6 bases each). V was cut by 3 bases and J by 6 bases, with 16 bases left in between. CDR3 length equals 15 residues. The CDR3 loop reads CASSFSRGRGDTQYF. The CDR3 region has the DNA TGTGCCAGCAGTTTTTCCCGGGGGCGAGGGGATACGCAGTATTTT.

The chain combines TRBV30 with TRBJ2-1; perhaps TRBD2 as D (5 bases). The CDR3 covers 12 residues. The V end lost 1 base, the J end lost 9 bases, and 10 bases lay between the germline ends. Germline CDR1 and CDR2: GTSNPN and SVGIG (reference sequence). Here the CDR3 DNA reads TGTGCCTGGAGTGCCCTAGGAGGTGAGCAGTTCTTC. This translates into CAWSALGGEQFF.

This chain joins TRBV5-1 and TRBJ2-2, with D possibly being TRBD1 (6 bases). V was trimmed by 2 bases and J by 7 bases, leaving 12 bases between them. Germline lookup yields CDR1 SGHRS and CDR2 YFSETQ. The CDR3 totals 14 residues. The CDR3 bases are TGCGCCAGCAGCTTTGAAGGGGGAGTCGGGGAGCTGTTTTTT. Amino acids: CASSFEGGVGELFF.

This clonotype was seen only a few times. The chain combines TRBV5-1 with TRBJ2-5; 10 nucleotides agree with TRBD1. V lost 4 bases and J lost 9; bases outside the gene matches: 6. CDR3 length equals 13 residues. Germline-derived CDR1 and CDR2 are SGHRS and YFSETQ. CDR3 sequence reads: CASSPGQGWAQYF. CDR3 in DNA: TGCGCCAGCAGCCCGGGACAGGGGTGGGCCCAGTACTTC.

This clonotype was picked up many times. The rearrangement joins TRBV20-1 to TRBJ2-7; 8 bases map to TRBD2. The CDR3 spans 13 residues. The germline V gene encodes CDR1 DFQATT and CDR2 SNEGSKA (reference sequence). The V gene end was trimmed by 3 bases and the J gene end by 6 bases; junction bases not matched to a gene: 7. The CDR3 bases are TGCAGTGCTAGTAGGGGCGGGGGGCCCGAGCAGTACTTC. This codes for CSASRGGGPEQYF.